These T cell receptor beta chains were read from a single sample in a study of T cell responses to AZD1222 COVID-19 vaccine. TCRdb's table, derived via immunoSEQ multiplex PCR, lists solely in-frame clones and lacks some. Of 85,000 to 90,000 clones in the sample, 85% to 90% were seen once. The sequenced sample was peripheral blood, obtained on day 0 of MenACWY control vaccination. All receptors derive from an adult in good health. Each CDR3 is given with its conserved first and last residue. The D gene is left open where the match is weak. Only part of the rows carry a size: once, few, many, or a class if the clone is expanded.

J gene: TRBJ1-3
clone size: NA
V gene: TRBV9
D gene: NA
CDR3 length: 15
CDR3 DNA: TGTGCCAGCAGCGTAGATCGAGGGGCTGGAAACACCATATATTTT
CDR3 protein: CASSVDRGAGNTIYF

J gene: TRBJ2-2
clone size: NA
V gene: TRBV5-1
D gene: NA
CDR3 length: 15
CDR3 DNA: TGCGCCAGCAGCTCCCAGCAGTCTCGAACCGGGGAGCTGTTTTTT
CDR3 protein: CASSSQQSRTGELFF

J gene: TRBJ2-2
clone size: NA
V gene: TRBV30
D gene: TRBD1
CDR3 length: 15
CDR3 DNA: TGTGCCTGGAGGCGGGGACAGGCGAACACCGGGGAGCTGTTTTTT
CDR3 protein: CAWRRGQANTGELFF

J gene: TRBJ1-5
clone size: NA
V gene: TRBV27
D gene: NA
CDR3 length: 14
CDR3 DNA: TGTGCCAGCAGTCCGGACTGGGGGAATCAGCCCCAGCATTTT
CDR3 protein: CASSPDWGNQPQHF

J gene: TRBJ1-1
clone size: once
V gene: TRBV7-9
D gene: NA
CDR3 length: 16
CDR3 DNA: TGTGCCAGCAGCTTATATGGGGCGATTTTGAACACTGAAGCTTTCTTT
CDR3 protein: CASSLYGAILNTEAFF

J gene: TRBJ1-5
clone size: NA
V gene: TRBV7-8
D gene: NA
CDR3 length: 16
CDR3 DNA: TGTGCCAGCAGCTTACTCCGCAGCAATAGCAATCAGCCCCAGCATTTT
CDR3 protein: CASSLLRSNSNQPQHF

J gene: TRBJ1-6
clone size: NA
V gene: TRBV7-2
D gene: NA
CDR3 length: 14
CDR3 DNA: TGTGCCAGCATCGCGGACAGCCTAGGGTCACCCCTCCACTTT
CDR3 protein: CASIADSLGSPLHF

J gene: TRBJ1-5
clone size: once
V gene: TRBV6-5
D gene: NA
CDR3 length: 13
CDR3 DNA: TGTGCCAGCACCCGGGAGGGCGGGCAGCCCCAGCATTTT
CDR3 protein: CASTREGGQPQHF

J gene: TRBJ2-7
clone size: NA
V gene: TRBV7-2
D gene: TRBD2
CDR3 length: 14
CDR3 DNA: TGTGCCAGCAGCCCGGGACTAGCCAACTACGAGCAGTACTTC
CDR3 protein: CASSPGLANYEQYF

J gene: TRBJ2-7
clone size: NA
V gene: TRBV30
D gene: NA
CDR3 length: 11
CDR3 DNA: TGTGCCTGGAGTGTTACATTCGAGCAGTACTTC
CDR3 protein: CAWSVTFEQYF

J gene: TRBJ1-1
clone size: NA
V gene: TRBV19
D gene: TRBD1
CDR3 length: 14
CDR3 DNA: TGTGCCAGTACCATGGGACAGCGTAACACTGAAGCTTTCTTT
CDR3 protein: CASTMGQRNTEAFF

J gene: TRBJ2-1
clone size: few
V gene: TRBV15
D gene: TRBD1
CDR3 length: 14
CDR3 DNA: TGTGCCACCGCCGGGACAGTCTTCTACAATGAGCAGTTCTTC
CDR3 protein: CATAGTVFYNEQFF

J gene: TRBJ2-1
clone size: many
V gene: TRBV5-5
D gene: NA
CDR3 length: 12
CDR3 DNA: TGTGCCAGCAGCTTGCTACACAATGAGCAGTTCTTC
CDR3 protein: CASSLLHNEQFF

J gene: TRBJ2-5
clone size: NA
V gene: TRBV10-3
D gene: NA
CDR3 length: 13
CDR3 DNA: TGTGCCATCAGTGAGCTGATCGGAGAGACCCAGTACTTC
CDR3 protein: CAISELIGETQYF

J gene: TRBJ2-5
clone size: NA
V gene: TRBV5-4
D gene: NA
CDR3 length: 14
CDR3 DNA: TGTGCCAGCAGCTTGGCAGGGGGGCTCGAGACCCAGTACTTC
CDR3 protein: CASSLAGGLETQYF

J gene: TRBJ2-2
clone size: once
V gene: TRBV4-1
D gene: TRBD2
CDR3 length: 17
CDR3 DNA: TGCGCCAGCAGCCAAGGCCGCCGGGCTAGCGGGACCGGGGAGCTGTTTTTT
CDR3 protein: CASSQGRRASGTGELFF

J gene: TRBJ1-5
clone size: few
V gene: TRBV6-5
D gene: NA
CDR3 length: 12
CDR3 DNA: TGTGCCAGCAGGGACGGCAATCAGCCCCAGCATTTT
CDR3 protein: CASRDGNQPQHF

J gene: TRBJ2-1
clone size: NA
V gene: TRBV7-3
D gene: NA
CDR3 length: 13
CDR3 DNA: TGTGCCAGCAGCCCCTTTAGAGGGACTGAGCAGTTCTTC
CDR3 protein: CASSPFRGTEQFF

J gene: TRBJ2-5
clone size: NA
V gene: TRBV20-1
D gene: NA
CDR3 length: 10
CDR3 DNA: TGCAGTGCTAGTGGGGAGACCCAGTACTTC
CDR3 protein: CSASGETQYF

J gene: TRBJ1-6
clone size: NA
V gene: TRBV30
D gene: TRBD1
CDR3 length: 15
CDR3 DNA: TGTGCCTGGAGTTCGACAGGGGGTTGGAATTCACCCCTCCACTTT
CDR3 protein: CAWSSTGGWNSPLHF

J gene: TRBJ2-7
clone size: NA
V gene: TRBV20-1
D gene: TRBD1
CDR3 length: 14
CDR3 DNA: TGCAGTGCTAGTCCCCCTCAACAGGGGTACGAGCAGTACTTC
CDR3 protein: CSASPPQQGYEQYF

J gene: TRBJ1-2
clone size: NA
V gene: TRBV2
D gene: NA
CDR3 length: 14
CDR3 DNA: TGTGCCCAAGCTCCGTTGGGGGGGGGTTATGGCTACACCTTC
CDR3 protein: CAQAPLGGGYGYTF

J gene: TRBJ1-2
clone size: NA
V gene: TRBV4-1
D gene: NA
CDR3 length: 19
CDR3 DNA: TGCGCCAGCAGCCAAGATAGGCGGCCCGGGAGGGGGAAAGACTATGGCTACACCTTC
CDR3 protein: CASSQDRRPGRGKDYGYTF

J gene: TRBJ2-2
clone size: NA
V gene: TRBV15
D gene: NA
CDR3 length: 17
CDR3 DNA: TGTGCCACCAGCAGACCAGGGGACCCCTCGAACACCGGGGAGCTGTTTTTT
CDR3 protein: CATSRPGDPSNTGELFF

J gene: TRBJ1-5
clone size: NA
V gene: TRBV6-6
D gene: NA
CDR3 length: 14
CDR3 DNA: TGTGCCAGCAGGGAAGGGGGTGTCAATCAGCCCCAGCATTTT
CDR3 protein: CASREGGVNQPQHF

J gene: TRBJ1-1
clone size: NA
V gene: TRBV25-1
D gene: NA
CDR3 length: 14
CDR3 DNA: TGTGCCAGCAGTCAGGGCGGATGGAACACTGAAGCTTTCTTT
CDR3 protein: CASSQGGWNTEAFF

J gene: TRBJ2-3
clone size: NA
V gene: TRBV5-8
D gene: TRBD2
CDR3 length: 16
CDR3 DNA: TGTGCCAGCAGCATCGGACTAGGACTAAGCACAGATACGCAGTATTTT
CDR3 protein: CASSIGLGLSTDTQYF

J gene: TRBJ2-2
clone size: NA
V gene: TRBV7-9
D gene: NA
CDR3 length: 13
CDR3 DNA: TGTGCCAGCAGCTTAGCACATCCCGGGGAGCTGTTTTTT
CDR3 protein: CASSLAHPGELFF

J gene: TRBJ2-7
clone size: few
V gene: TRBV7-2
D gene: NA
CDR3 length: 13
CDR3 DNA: TGTGCCAGCAGCTTAAATCTCTACGAGGAGCAGTACTTC
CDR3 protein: CASSLNLYEEQYF

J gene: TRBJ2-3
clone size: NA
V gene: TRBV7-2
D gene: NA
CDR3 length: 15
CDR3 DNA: TGTGCCAGCAGCTTTAAGGACAGTTACGCAGATACGCAGTATTTT
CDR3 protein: CASSFKDSYADTQYF

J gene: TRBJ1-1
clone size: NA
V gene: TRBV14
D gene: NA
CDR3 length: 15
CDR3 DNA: TGTGCCAGCAGCGCACAGAGAATTGTGAACACTGAAGCTTTCTTT
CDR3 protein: CASSAQRIVNTEAFF

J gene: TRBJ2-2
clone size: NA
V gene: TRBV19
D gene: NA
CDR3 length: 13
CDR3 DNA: TGTGCCAGTAGTATAGGGATGCACGGGGAGCTGTTTTTT
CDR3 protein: CASSIGMHGELFF

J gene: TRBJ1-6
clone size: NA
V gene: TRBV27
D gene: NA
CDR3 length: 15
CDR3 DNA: TGTGCCAGCAGTTTACAAAGCGACCTCACTTCACCCCTCCACTTT
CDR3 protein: CASSLQSDLTSPLHF

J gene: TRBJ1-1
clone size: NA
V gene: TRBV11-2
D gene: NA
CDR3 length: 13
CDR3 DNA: TGTGCCAGCAGCCTTACAGGGAACACTGAAGCTTTCTTT
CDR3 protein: CASSLTGNTEAFF

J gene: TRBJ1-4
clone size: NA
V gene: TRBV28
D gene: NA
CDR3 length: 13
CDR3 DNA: TGTGCCAGCCGAGGGGGGGATGGTGAAAAACTGTTTTTT
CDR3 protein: CASRGGDGEKLFF

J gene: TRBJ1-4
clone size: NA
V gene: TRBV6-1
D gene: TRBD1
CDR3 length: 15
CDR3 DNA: TGTGCCAGCAGTGAAAGGACAGGGACAAATGAAAAACTGTTTTTT
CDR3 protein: CASSERTGTNEKLFF

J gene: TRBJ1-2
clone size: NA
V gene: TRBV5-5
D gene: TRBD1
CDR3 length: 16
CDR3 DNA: TGTGCCAGCAGCCCGTCCCAGGGGGCTTTTAGGTATGGCTACACCTTC
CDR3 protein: CASSPSQGAFRYGYTF

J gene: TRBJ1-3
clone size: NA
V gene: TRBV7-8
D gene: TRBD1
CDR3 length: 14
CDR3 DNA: TGTGCCAGCAGCTCTACAGGGGCCGGAAACACCATATATTTT
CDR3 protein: CASSSTGAGNTIYF

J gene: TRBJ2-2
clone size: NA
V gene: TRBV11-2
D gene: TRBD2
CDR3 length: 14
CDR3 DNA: TGTGCCAGCAGCCTCGGGACTAGCTACGGGGAGCTGTTTTTT
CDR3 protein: CASSLGTSYGELFF

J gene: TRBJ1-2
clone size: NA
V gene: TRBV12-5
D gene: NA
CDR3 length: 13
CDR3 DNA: TGTGCTAGTGCCTCTGTGGGGGGCTATGGCTACACCTTC
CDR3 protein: CASASVGGYGYTF

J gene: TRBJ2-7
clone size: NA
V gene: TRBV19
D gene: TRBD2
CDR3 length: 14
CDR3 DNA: TGTGCCAGTAGTATAGATTCTAGCGGGGTCGAGCAGTACTTC
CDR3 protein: CASSIDSSGVEQYF

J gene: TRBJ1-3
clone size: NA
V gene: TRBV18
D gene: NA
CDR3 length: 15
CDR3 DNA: TGTGCCAGCTCACCAAATACGGACTCTGGAAACACCATATATTTT
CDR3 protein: CASSPNTDSGNTIYF

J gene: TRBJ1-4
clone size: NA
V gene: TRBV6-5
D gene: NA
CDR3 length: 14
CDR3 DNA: TGTGCCAGCAGTTACGGGGGGGCGCATGAAAAACTGTTTTTT
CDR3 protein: CASSYGGAHEKLFF

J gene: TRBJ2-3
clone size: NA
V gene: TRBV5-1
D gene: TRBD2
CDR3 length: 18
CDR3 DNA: TGCGCCAGCAGCCCCTATTCCTGGACTAGTTCTGGCACAGATACGCAGTATTTT
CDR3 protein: CASSPYSWTSSGTDTQYF

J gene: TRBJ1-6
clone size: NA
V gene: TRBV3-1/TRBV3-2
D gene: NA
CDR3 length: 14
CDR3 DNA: TGTGCCAGCAGCCAACGGAGGGCGGATTCACCCCTCCACTTT
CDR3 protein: CASSQRRADSPLHF

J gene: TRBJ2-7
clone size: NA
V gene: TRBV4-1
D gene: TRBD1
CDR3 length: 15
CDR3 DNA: TGCGCCAGCAGCCACCGGGACAGTAGCTCCTACGAGCAGTACTTC
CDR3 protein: CASSHRDSSSYEQYF